Included here is one T cell receptor beta chain sequence, with context. Antigen unknown. The table came from immunoSEQ multiplex PCR; TCRdb's copy has only in-frame clones and leaves some out. This repertoire shows 45,000 to 60,000 clones, 86% found once; its top ten account for 4.5% to 5.5%. V gave up 3 bases and J gave up 2 bases, with 10 bases separating them. Germline assignment: CDR1 SQVTM and CDR2 ANQGSEA. The CDR3 is made up of 14 amino acids. The entry originates in a study of T cells in localized non-small cell lung cancer. Study-wide points: Measurement of T cell clonality placed uninvolved adjacent lung highest, above the level in tumor. A median roughly 50 of the top 100 tumor clones appeared in adjacent lung. Elevated blood T cell density was associated with longer overall survival. The tumor had only one region sequenced, so heterogeneity remains possible.

The receptor comes from a woman aged 35-75 years with stage I lung adenocarcinoma. The chain employs TRBV29-1 and TRBJ2-2, with D tentatively TRBD1 (6 bases). Sequencing was performed on peripheral blood, taken before any cancer treatment. CDR3 loop: CSVDPDRNTGELFF. CDR3 nucleotide sequence: TGCAGCGTTGACCCGGACAGAAACACCGGGGAGCTGTTTTTT.